This passage covers 17 T cell receptor beta chains from one sample sequenced in a study of T cell responses to AZD1222 COVID-19 vaccine. The protocol was immunoSEQ multiplex PCR, while the TCRdb copy is restricted to in-frame clones and leaves out a portion. The table has about 150,000 clones, about nine tenths seen once; the top ten hold 2% to 2.5%. This specimen consisted of peripheral blood, obtained on day 0 of AZD1222 vaccination. The receptors shown here come from an adult in good health.

The chain links TRBV19 to TRBJ1-1, with TRBD1 as a possible D gene (5 bases). Germline values: CDR1 LNHDA, CDR2 SQIVND (reference sequence). V was pared by 7 bases and J by 8 bases, with 26 bases between. The CDR3 runs to 16 residues. CDR3 bases: TGTGCCAGTACTGCAGTTCGCGGGGCCTCTGTTGGGGAAGCTTTCTTT. Amino acid sequence: CASTAVRGASVGEAFF.

The chain recombines TRBV19 with TRBJ2-5, with 8 bases that match TRBD1. V was clipped by 10 bases and J by 4 bases; unmatched bases: 11. The CDR3 runs to 14 residues. CDR1 and CDR2 from the germline V gene are LNHDA and SQIVND (reference sequence). CDR3 sequence reads: CATRQGLNGETQYF. The CDR3 DNA is TGTGCCACTAGACAGGGGCTGAATGGAGAGACCCAGTACTTC.

The chain links TRBV11-3 to TRBJ2-3; D gene ambiguous. Germline assignment: CDR1 SGHNT and CDR2 YENEEA. V shed 4 bases and J shed 0 bases, with 5 bases lying between them. The length of the CDR3 is 13 residues. CDR3 nucleotide sequence: TGTGCCAGCAGCTCAACTAGCACAGATACGCAGTATTTT. Encoded protein: CASSSTSTDTQYF. Looking up the rest from reference TRBV11-3 and TRBJ2-3 gives the full variable domain: EAGVVQSPRYKIIEKKQPVAFWCNPISGHNTLYWYLQNLGQGPELLIRYENEEAVDDSQLPKDRFSAERLKGVDSTLKIQPAELGDSAVYLCASSSTSTDTQYFGPGTRLTVL.

Regarding this clone: Mismatch with germline at one junction end may stem from a read error. The rearrangement joins TRBV9 to TRBJ1-1; D might be TRBD1 (6 bases). The CDR3 is made up of 12 amino acids. Germline V CDR1 and CDR2: SGDLS, YYNGEE. The CDR3, as DNA: TGTGCCAGCAGCGGCTATCTGGGGGGCCCGCTCTTT. It yields the protein CASSGYLGGPLF.

The rearrangement uses TRBV6-1 and TRBJ1-3; D not resolved. Germline values: CDR1 MNHNS, CDR2 SASEGT. Trimming removed 1 base from V and 0 bases from J, with 7 bases in between. CDR3 length: 15 residues. CDR3 region: CASSEESGSGNTIYF. For the CDR3, the DNA is TGTGCCAGCAGTGAAGAATCAGGCTCTGGAAACACCATATATTTT.

The rearrangement joins TRBV28 to TRBJ2-5; 12 bases line up with TRBD2. The CDR3 sequence is 14 residues long. V was clipped by 6 bases and J by 5 bases; unmatched bases: 4. Germline V gene sequence: CDR1 MDHEN, CDR2 SYDVKM. In DNA form, the CDR3 reads TGTGCCAGCAGGACTAGCGGGAGAGGTGAGACCCAGTACTTC. It specifies CASRTSGRGETQYF.

V is TRBV6-6 and J is TRBJ2-7; the D is unclear. The germline V gene encodes CDR1 MNHNY and CDR2 SVGAGI (reference sequence). V lost 2 bases to trimming and J lost 2 bases, with 10 bases between them. The CDR3 spans 14 residues. CDR3 coding DNA: TGTGCCAGCAGTTACAGGGCCGGCGCCTACGAGCAGTACTTC. Its protein is CASSYRAGAYEQYF.

The sample holds a few counts of this clone. The chain recombines TRBV12-3 or TRBV12-4 with TRBJ2-1; the D is unclear. This CDR3 is 13 amino acids long. V dropped 7 bases and J dropped 1 base, with 8 bases sitting between them. CDR3: CASTRLSYNEQFF. Here the CDR3 DNA reads TGTGCCAGCACCCGACTTTCCTACAATGAGCAGTTCTTC.

The V and J genes are TRBV6-5 and TRBJ2-7; D call uncertain. This CDR3 contains 13 residues. Deletions cut 2 bases from V and 0 bases from J, with 5 bases between. CDR1 is MNHEY, CDR2 SVGAGI, per germline. The CDR3 reads CASSYGNSYEQYF. The CDR3 DNA reads TGTGCCAGCAGTTACGGTAACTCCTACGAGCAGTACTTC.

V gene TRBV10-2 combines with J gene TRBJ1-6; TRBD1 might be the D (5 bases). From germline, CDR1 is WSHSY and CDR2 SAAADI. This CDR3 contains 14 residues. Trimming took 2 bases from V and 5 from J, leaving 7 bases between them. The CDR3: CASSETGHNSPLHF. The CDR3 nucleotides are TGCGCCAGCAGTGAGACAGGCCATAATTCACCCCTCCACTTT.

The V call is TRBV5-4, the J call TRBJ2-2, with 12 bases matching TRBD2. V shed 4 bases, J shed 5 bases, and the junction held 6 bases outside the gene matches. Germline V lookup: CDR1 SGHNT, CDR2 YYREEE (reference sequence). There are 16 residues in the CDR3. The CDR3 DNA follows: TGTGCCAGCAGCCCGCGACTAGCGGGGGAGACCGGGGAGCTGTTTTTT. As protein: CASSPRLAGETGELFF.

The J gene is TRBJ1-5, the V gene TRBV6-5; D gene ambiguous. The germline V gene has CDR1 MNHEY and CDR2 SVGAGI. V was pared by 8 bases and J by 4 bases, with 12 bases between. CDR3 length: 13 residues. The CDR3 region is CASVVSPNQPQHF. The CDR3 bases are TGTGCCAGCGTCGTGAGCCCTAATCAGCCCCAGCATTTT.

The chain employs TRBV6-5 and TRBJ1-2, with TRBD1 identical over 10 bases. CDR3 size: 15 residues. Germline loops: CDR1 MNHEY, CDR2 SVGAGI. The V gene end was trimmed by 7 bases and the J gene end by 6 bases; junction bases not matched to a gene: 11. The CDR3 spells CASNLMRTGGDGYTF. The CDR3 DNA sequence: TGTGCCAGCAACCTAATGAGGACAGGGGGGGATGGCTACACCTTC.

Regarding this clone: The same CDR3 can be traced to other DNA sequences in this sample. The rearrangement links TRBV11-3 to TRBJ2-2; the D is unclear. The CDR3 spans 12 residues. The ends were cut back, 5 bases at V and 5 bases at J, with 6 bases in the middle. Germline V lookup: CDR1 SGHNT, CDR2 YENEEA. The CDR3: CASSLGTGELFF. The CDR3 DNA reads as TGTGCCAGCAGCCTCGGGACCGGGGAGCTGTTTTTT.

This rearrangement joins TRBV27 to TRBJ1-2; tentatively, D is TRBD1 (6 bases). This CDR3 is built from 14 residues. V gave up 2 bases and J gave up 1 base, with 8 bases separating them. Germline values: CDR1 MNHEY, CDR2 SMNVEV (reference sequence). CDR3 nucleotides: TGTGCCAGCAGTTTAAACAGGGTTAACTATGGCTACACCTTC. It is translated as CASSLNRVNYGYTF.

This chain links TRBV5-1 with TRBJ2-7, with 9 bases matching TRBD2. CDR3 size: 17 residues. V dropped 4 bases and J dropped 5; count of bases not matched to a gene: 16. Germline CDR1 reads SGHRS; CDR2 reads YFSETQ. CDR3 protein: CASSRRLAGILGDEQYF. Here the CDR3 DNA reads TGCGCCAGCAGCAGGCGGCTAGCGGGAATCCTCGGGGACGAGCAGTACTTC.

The chain joins TRBV6-6 to TRBJ1-5; D is unresolved. The germline CDR1 and CDR2 sequences are MNHNY and SVGAGI (reference sequence). The CDR3 has 14 residues. V was clipped by 0 bases and J by 5 bases, with 8 bases between them. CDR3 DNA: TGTGCCAGCAGTTACTCAGGAGCCCATCAGCCCCAGCATTTT. The encoded protein is CASSYSGAHQPQHF.